This TCR beta chain comes out of a study of technical replicates of blood from a handful of donors. Sequenced by immunoSEQ multiplex PCR; TCRdb stores in-frame clones only, minus some. This sample yields about 60,000 clones, of which 85% to 90% are seen a single time; roughly 5.2% belongs to the top ten. After removal of 4 bases from V and 2 bases from J, the junction contained 7 bases not matched to a gene. The CDR3 has 18 residues. Germline V lookup: CDR1 MNHNS, CDR2 SASEGT. The TCR sequence derives from a human donor in good health. Some clones in this sample may be carry-over from other donors' samples. The chain employs TRBV6-1 and TRBJ2-1, with 14 bases that match TRBD2. The sequenced sample was PBMCs. The DNA of the CDR3 is TGTGCCAGCAGTGGGGGACTAGCGGGAGCGGGGACCTACAATGAGCAGTTCTTC. This translates into CASSGGLAGAGTYNEQFF.